This record concerns one TCR beta chain sequence. Patients chosen for sequencing had CD8+CD57+ cells that had expanded, as shown by flow cytometry. The sample originates from a study of CD8+CD57+ T cells in acquired aplastic anemia. The template for TCR beta VDJ and CDR3 sequence profiling was genomic DNA. Using its own MiXCR run on the reads, TCRdb lists one record per CDR3 protein. The profile shows approximately 150,000 distinct CDR3 sequences, 65% to 75% of them singletons. Germline loops: CDR1 SGHVS, CDR2 FQNEAQ. The V end was cut by 6 bases, the J end by 0 bases, with 19 bases between. The CDR3 is 17 residues long.

This receptor was identified in a human donor with aplastic anemia. Sequencing was done on a sample of sorted CD4+, CD8+, or CD8+CD57+ T cells (not recorded which) from PBMCs. The chain combines TRBV7-8 with TRBJ2-3; D is unresolved. This CDR3 reads CASRLPGSPDSTDTQYF. In DNA form, the CDR3 reads TGTGCCAGCAGGTTACCTGGTAGCCCTGATAGCACAGATACGCAGTATTTT.